This T cell receptor (beta chain) emerged from a study of beta chain features in type 1 diabetes (dated by TCRdb to the late 2010s). At the level of the whole study: Mean age, gender distribution, total cell number and subset yield did not differ between patients and healthy donors. Across all samples, around 99 million sorted cells were examined, and cell number per subset correlated strongly with RNA yield. In the study, recently diagnosed type 1 diabetes patients and matched healthy donors were compared on the TCRB repertoires of their sorted circulating CD4+ T cell subsets. Regulatory and stem cell-like memory subsets were obtained from only 8 patients and about eight healthy donors, while naive and central memory subsets were obtained from all 28 donors.

Results the study describes overall, beyond this receptor: Because cDNA was sequenced instead of genomic DNA, activated cells with high expression could be over-represented, although the groups did not differ in activation or CD3 levels. Shorter templates might have been favored by PCR, but patient and control samples were amplified and corrected together, so both groups would have been affected equally by any skew. In all four CD4+ subsets, TCRB CDR3 length was moderately but significantly shorter in type 1 diabetes patients. Because the HLA sub-analyses included only small numbers of individuals, any influence of HLA type on TCRB rearrangement was left unresolved. Fewer insertions and more nucleotide deletions at VDJ recombination sites were observed in patients with type 1 diabetes, implying thymic rearrangement abnormalities. The naive, central memory and regulatory TCRB repertoires appeared to resemble one another more closely among patients than among healthy donors.

From each donor, a single peripheral blood sample of roughly 0.11 L on average was drawn into heparinised tubes. A BD FACSAria II and a panel including CD45RO, CCR7, CD25, CD127, CD95 and CD27 were used to sort naive, central memory, regulatory and stem cell-like memory CD4+ T cells. Purity was above 95% for every sorted population. PBMCs were isolated immediately by Lymphoprep density gradient centrifugation and stained directly without culture. To minimize batch effects, samples were stained and sorted in pairs, one healthy donor with one patient per experiment. V and J lose 0 bases and 5 bases, and a span of 12 bases separates them. From the cysteine through the phenylalanine, the CDR3 covers 15 amino acids. Only the CDR3 portion is preserved as DNA: 45 bases, with reading frame beginning at the first base. CDR1 and CDR2, looked up from the germline V gene, are SGHRS and YFSETQ. Turning to this clone: There is no known antigen for this receptor. It has no much larger one-base neighbor in the sample; base qualities were not kept.

All of the isolated RNA was reverse transcribed with the High Capacity cDNA Reverse Transcription Kit, so expressed TCRB transcripts were sequenced. Deep immunoSEQ sequencing was applied to naive, central memory and regulatory T cell samples, giving an average of roughly 3.5 million total reads per sample. Sorted cells were lysed in RLT buffer, and RNA was extracted using DNase-treated RNeasy Micro or Mini kits according to cell number. To prevent cross-contamination, every cell subset was processed on its own, while patient and healthy donor samples were processed together. Using the immunoSEQ multiplex PCR, TCRB sequences were amplified from cDNA into 87-bp fragments spanning the CDR3 region. Amplicons were sequenced on the Illumina HiSeq platform. On the authors' methods: Synthetic template baselines were used to correct PCR bias computationally, reads within Hamming distance 2 were collapsed together, and singletons that could not be merged were discarded. By aligning reads against IMGT, V, D and J genes, CDR3 length, and insertions or deletions at six rearrangement sites were assigned. Within each subset, clonotype counts were normalized to the number of sorted cells before true diversity and Gini coefficients were calculated with the tcR R package. The overlap coefficient, calculated on TCRB nucleotide sequences, was used to quantify repertoire sharing. Out-of-frame TCRB sequences from naive cells were analyzed as a proxy for the pre-selection repertoire. In TCRdb, the immuneACCESS table is reduced to in-frame sequences with V and J assigned. These tables do not hold every clone; where another copy was compared, an unresolved V gene accounts for under half, and the others remain unexplained. Clone size and V and J calls were adopted from that table, with D and trimming inferred from the DNA. This sample lists fewer than 650,000 clones; less than 20% were detected once. The ten largest clonotypes hold about 0.087% of the sample.

The sequencing sample was made of naive CD4+ T cells from blood. The sample's cell subset or site label, in plain terms: true naive CD4+ T cells. The source is a man between 18 and 29 years old in good health. This chain is built from TRBV5-1 and TRBJ1-5; TRBD1 could be the D gene, as 6 bases match. The DNA sequence is as follows: TGCGCCAGCAGCTTGGTCGGGGGCGCTTATCAGCCCCAGCATTTT. This gives the protein CASSLVGGAYQPQHF.